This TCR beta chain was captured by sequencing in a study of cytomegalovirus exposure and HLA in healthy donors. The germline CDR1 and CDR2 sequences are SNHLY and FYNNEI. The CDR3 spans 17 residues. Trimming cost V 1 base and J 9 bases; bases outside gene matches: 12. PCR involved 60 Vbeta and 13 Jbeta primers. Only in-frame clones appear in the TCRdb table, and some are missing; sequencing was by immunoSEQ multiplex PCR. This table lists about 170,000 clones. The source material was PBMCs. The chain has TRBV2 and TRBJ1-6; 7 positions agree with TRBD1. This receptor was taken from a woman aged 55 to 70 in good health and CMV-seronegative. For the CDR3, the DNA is TGTGCCAGCAGTGAAGTCCCCGGGACAGAGTTGGGTTCACCCCTCCACTTT. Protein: CASSEVPGTELGSPLHF.